These 12 T cell receptor beta chains were all obtained from the same sample, sequenced in a study of blood T cell repertoires in COVID-19 (TCRdb year 2020). The library was obtained by the immunoSEQ multiplex PCR assay. TCRdb re-hosts the immuneACCESS table, in-frame sequences only. Its copies lack some clones; in the studies checked, an unresolved V gene accounts for under half of them, and the cause for the rest is not known. A total of tens of thousands of clones appear in this sample, just under 80% of them only once. Roughly 48% of the sample belongs to the ten largest clones. The sequencing input was peripheral blood. Receptor source: a human donor in a cohort sampled during active COVID-19.

The V call is TRBV28, the J call TRBJ1-2; TRBD1 might be the D (5 bases). With 7 bases removed from V and 4 bases from J, the gap between germline ends came to 19 bases. This CDR3 spans 15 amino acids. Looked up from germline, CDR1 is MDHEN and CDR2 is SYDVKM. The CDR3 reads CASKTLWRGGYGYTF. The DNA for the CDR3 is TGTGCCAGCAAAACCCTTTGGAGGGGCGGCTATGGCTACACCTTC.

The genes are TRBV6-1 and TRBJ2-7; TRBD1 aligns across 9 bases. V dropped 3 bases and J dropped 4; count of bases not matched to a gene: 4. Germline values: CDR1 MNHNS, CDR2 SASEGT. The CDR3 consists of 14 residues. CDR3 sequence reads: CASSEGTGQYEQYF. CDR3 coding DNA: TGTGCCAGCAGTGAGGGGACAGGGCAGTACGAGCAGTACTTC.

This rearrangement joins TRBV24-1 to TRBJ2-1; 9 positions match TRBD2. Germline CDR1 is KGHDR and CDR2 is SFDVKD. CDR3 size: 16 residues. J gave up 5 bases and V 4 bases, and 8 bases lay outside the gene matches. In DNA form, the CDR3 reads TGTGCCACCAGTGACTCTGAGCGGGGGGCCCACAATGAGCAGTTCTTC. Protein: CATSDSERGAHNEQFF.

This rearrangement joins TRBV6-5 to TRBJ1-1; 9 nucleotides agree with TRBD1. V was clipped by 5 bases and J by 3 bases; unmatched bases: 7. The CDR3 contains 15 residues. CDR1 and CDR2 (germline): MNHEY, SVGAGI. CDR3 protein: CASSLQGAGDTEAFF. The CDR3 DNA sequence: TGTGCCAGCAGTCTACAGGGGGCGGGTGACACTGAAGCTTTCTTT.

The chain couples TRBV5-1 to TRBJ2-7; TRBD1 agrees at 9 bases. CDR1 and CDR2 from the germline V gene are SGHRS and YFSETQ. This CDR3 spans 14 amino acids. The J segment lost 5 bases and the V segment lost 2 bases, leaving 5 bases of the junction unmatched. DNA of the CDR3: TGCGCCAGCAGCTTTGGACAGGGGACCGACGAGCAGTACTTC. The encoded protein is CASSFGQGTDEQYF.

The chain employs TRBV27 and TRBJ2-7, with TRBD2 identical over 7 bases. Germline V gene lookup returns CDR1 MNHEY and CDR2 SMNVEV (reference sequence). The CDR3 sequence is 14 residues long. With 5 bases clipped from V and 0 bases from J, the junction kept 4 bases outside the gene matches. The CDR3 loop is CASSPGLSSYEQYF. The CDR3 DNA follows: TGTGCCAGCAGTCCGGGACTATCCTCCTACGAGCAGTACTTC.

The V call is TRBV7-8, the J call TRBJ2-2; perhaps TRBD1 as D (6 bases). The germline gives CDR1 SGHVS, CDR2 FQNEAQ. The CDR3 consists of 15 residues. V lost 5 bases and J 4 bases, leaving 14 bases between the germline ends. The CDR3 here is CASSPQGRSTGELFF. The CDR3 DNA follows: TGTGCCAGCAGCCCCCAGGGGCGCAGCACCGGGGAGCTGTTTTTT.

V and J are TRBV19 and TRBJ2-7; 9 bases map to TRBD1. Looked up from germline, CDR1 is LNHDA and CDR2 is SQIVND (reference sequence). The CDR3 extends over 14 amino acids. After removal of 9 bases from V and 4 bases from J, the junction contained 10 bases not matched to a gene. The CDR3 reads CASRLGQGSYEQYF. CDR3 in DNA: TGTGCCAGCCGCCTGGGACAGGGTTCGTACGAGCAGTACTTC.

The rearrangement links TRBV6-4 to TRBJ2-2; 8 nucleotides agree with TRBD1. CDR1 is MRHNA and CDR2 is SNTAGT in the germline V gene. Unmatched junction bases numbered 6, after V lost 8 bases and J lost 4 bases. This CDR3 has 14 amino acids. The CDR3 sequence: CASGRTGSTGELFF. The DNA for the CDR3 is TGTGCCAGCGGACGGACAGGGAGCACCGGGGAGCTGTTTTTT.

The rearrangement links TRBV6-6 to TRBJ1-5; TRBD1 matches at 7 bases. Trimming cost V 5 bases and J 15 bases; bases outside gene matches: 7. Germline V gene sequence: CDR1 MNHNY, CDR2 SVGAGI (reference sequence). The CDR3 consists of 11 residues. CDR3 nucleotides: TGTGCCAGCAGTGTCGACAGGGCCCTGCATTTT. It yields the protein CASSVDRALHF.

In this sample, this clone turned up once. The chain couples TRBV4-2 to TRBJ2-2; 13 positions match TRBD2. With V trimmed by 4 bases and J by 1 base, 6 bases remained unmatched. Germline V gene lookup returns CDR1 LGHNA and CDR2 YNFKEQ. The CDR3 is 18 amino acids. In DNA form, the CDR3 reads TGTGCCAGCAGCCCCGGGACTAGCGGGAATTGGAACACCGGGGAGCTGTTTTTT. Translated: CASSPGTSGNWNTGELFF.

This clone was detected a few times. Other DNA variants within this sample encode the same CDR3. The V and J genes are TRBV3-1 (or the pseudogene TRBV3-2) and TRBJ1-6, with D perhaps TRBD1 (6 bases). CDR1 is LGHDT, CDR2 YNNKEL, per germline (reference sequence). CDR3 length equals 15 residues. V was clipped by 4 bases and J by 8 bases, with 15 bases between them. The CDR3 DNA is TGTGCCAGCAGCCCGAGGGGGGGCGGTGATTCACCCCTCCACTTT. It specifies CASSPRGGGDSPLHF.